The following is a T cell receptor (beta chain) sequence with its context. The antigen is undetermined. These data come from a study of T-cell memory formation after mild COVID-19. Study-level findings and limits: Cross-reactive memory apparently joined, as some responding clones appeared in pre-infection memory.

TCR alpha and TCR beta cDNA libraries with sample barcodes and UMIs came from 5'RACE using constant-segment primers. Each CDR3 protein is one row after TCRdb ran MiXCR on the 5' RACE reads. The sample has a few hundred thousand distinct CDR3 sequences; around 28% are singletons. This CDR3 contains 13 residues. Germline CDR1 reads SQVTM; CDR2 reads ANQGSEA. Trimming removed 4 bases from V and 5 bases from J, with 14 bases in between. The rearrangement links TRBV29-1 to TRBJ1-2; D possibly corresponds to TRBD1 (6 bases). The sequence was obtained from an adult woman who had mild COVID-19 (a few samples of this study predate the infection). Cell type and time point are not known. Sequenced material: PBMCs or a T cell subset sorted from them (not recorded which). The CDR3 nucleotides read TGCAGCGTTGTTTTAGCAGGGGATTATGGCTACACCTTC. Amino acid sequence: CSVVLAGDYGYTF.